The T cell receptor beta chain under discussion was sequenced for a study of blood T cell repertoires in COVID-19. Study-wide background: Researchers got acute and convalescent COVID-19 samples from the United States, Italy and Spain. T cells, B-cell-depleted T cells, or PBMCs supplied cDNA or gDNA.

The J segment lost 11 bases and the V segment lost 4 bases, leaving 11 bases of the junction unmatched. This CDR3 comprises 14 residues. CDR1 MDHEN and CDR2 SYDVKM come from the germline V gene. Original methodology: Amplified reference gene primers provided the basis for estimating nucleated cell counts. The assay was immunoSEQ multiplex PCR, and TCRdb's table has in-frame clones only and misses some. That table supplies the V and J calls and clone size; D and trimming were determined from the DNA. The sample lists roughly 230,000 clones; 70% to 90% were seen once. The sample comprised peripheral blood. This chain joins TRBV28 and TRBJ1-5, with 7 bases aligning to TRBD1. This sequence was found in a man in his forties or fifties with acute or convalescent COVID-19. The CDR3 DNA is TGTGCCAGCAGTTCCCCTCAACAGGGGAAAGCCCAGCATTTT. It translates to CASSSPQQGKAQHF. The variable domain in full, completed from reference TRBV28 and TRBJ1-5, reads DVKVTQSSRYLVKRTGEKVFLECVQDMDHENMFWYRQDPGLGLRLIYFSYDVKMKEKGDIPEGYSVSREKKERFSLILESASTNQTSMYLCASSSPQQGKAQHFGDGTRLSIL.